This T cell receptor beta chain was sequenced for a study of T cell responses to AZD1222 COVID-19 vaccine. Between the trimmed V and J ends, which lost 3 bases and 0 bases, there was a span of 12 bases. CDR3 length: 17 residues. Germline CDR1 reads SGHAT; CDR2 reads FQNNGV. TCRdb's copy holds only in-frame clones and misses some; the assay was immunoSEQ multiplex PCR. The profile shows about 180,000 clones, 94% of them singletons. On this clone itself: Its specificity is not known.

Study findings and constraints: It was only after the peak T cell response that any repertoires were sampled.

The sequence was obtained from an adult who received the AZD1222 COVID-19 vaccine. Specimen: peripheral blood, collected 28 days after the second AZD1222 dose. V usage is TRBV11-2 and J usage is TRBJ2-6; the D gene could be TRBD1 or TRBD2 (6 bases each). CDR3 in DNA: TGTGCCAGCAGCTTCGGGGGCCATAGCTCTGGGGCCAACGTCCTGACTTTC. The encoded protein is CASSFGGHSSGANVLTF. The full variable domain, rest sourced from reference TRBV11-2 and TRBJ2-6, is EAGVAQSPRYKIIEKRQSVAFWCNPISGHATLYWYQQILGQGPKLLIQFQNNGVVDDSQLPKDRFSAERLKGVDSTLKIQPAKLEDSAVYLCASSFGGHSSGANVLTFGAGSRLTVL.